Listed below are T cell receptor beta chains from one sample, sequenced in a study of identical twins' blood T cells. MiXCR, applied by TCRdb to the 5' RACE reads, yields one record per CDR3 protein. The table records roughly 380,000 distinct CDR3 sequences, over 25% of them present only once. Sample: PBMCs. The source of these receptors is a woman aged 18 to 50 in good health. The CDR3 runs from the conserved cysteine through the conserved F or W. D genes are given only for firm matches. Size is stated for part of the rows, as once, few or many counts, or as a class when the clone is expanded.

v_gene: TRBV20-1; d_gene: TRBD2; j_gene: TRBJ2-4; abundance: .; CDR3nt: TGCAGTGCTAGCGGGGGGTTAATATTAGACATTCAGTACTTC; CDR3aa: CSASGGLILDIQYF
v_gene: TRBV2; d_gene: .; j_gene: TRBJ1-1; abundance: .; CDR3nt: TGTGCCAGCACCCGAGACTGGGCTAACACTGAAGCTTTCTTT; CDR3aa: CASTRDWANTEAFF
v_gene: TRBV7-2; d_gene: .; j_gene: TRBJ2-3; abundance: .; CDR3nt: TGTGCCAGCAGCTTGACGGGGGAGAGCACAGATACGCAGTATTTT; CDR3aa: CASSLTGESTDTQYF
v_gene: TRBV4-3; d_gene: TRBD1; j_gene: TRBJ1-2; abundance: .; CDR3nt: TGCGCCAGCAGCCCGGGACAGGGGAACGATGGCTACACCTTC; CDR3aa: CASSPGQGNDGYTF
v_gene: TRBV20-1; d_gene: .; j_gene: TRBJ2-2; abundance: once; CDR3nt: TGCAGTGCTAGGGTCCAGCCGAACACCGGGGAGCTGTTTTTT; CDR3aa: CSARVQPNTGELFF
v_gene: TRBV27; d_gene: TRBD1; j_gene: TRBJ1-2; abundance: few; CDR3nt: TGTGCCAGCAGTTTTAATGACAGGGAGGTCTATGGCTACACCTTC; CDR3aa: CASSFNDREVYGYTF
v_gene: TRBV7-3; d_gene: .; j_gene: TRBJ2-3; abundance: .; CDR3nt: TGTGCCAGCAGCCGACAGACTAGCACAGATACGCAGTATTTT; CDR3aa: CASSRQTSTDTQYF
v_gene: TRBV20-1; d_gene: .; j_gene: TRBJ2-5; abundance: .; CDR3nt: TGCAGTGCTAGAGGCAGGGGCCAAGAGACCCAGTACTTC; CDR3aa: CSARGRGQETQYF
v_gene: TRBV11-2; d_gene: .; j_gene: TRBJ1-2; abundance: .; CDR3nt: TGTGCCAGCAGACGATTGGGGCAGGGAGAGCACACATTC; CDR3aa: CASRRLGQGEHTF
v_gene: TRBV18; d_gene: .; j_gene: TRBJ1-5; abundance: .; CDR3nt: TGTGCCAGCTCACCATCTGCGGTCTTGAGGACCCAGCATTTT; CDR3aa: CASSPSAVLRTQHF
v_gene: TRBV29-1; d_gene: .; j_gene: TRBJ2-5; abundance: many; CDR3nt: TGCAGCGTTGGTCGTACGGAGACCCAGTACTTC; CDR3aa: CSVGRTETQYF
v_gene: TRBV5-4; d_gene: TRBD1; j_gene: TRBJ1-1; abundance: many; CDR3nt: TGTGCCAGCAGCTCGCCGGGACAGGGGAACACTGAAGCTTTCTTT; CDR3aa: CASSSPGQGNTEAFF
v_gene: TRBV7-9; d_gene: .; j_gene: TRBJ2-1; abundance: few; CDR3nt: TGTGCCAGCAGCCCCGGTAGGCTAGCGACTTACAATGAGCAGTTCTTC; CDR3aa: CASSPGRLATYNEQFF
v_gene: TRBV12-5; d_gene: .; j_gene: TRBJ2-1; abundance: .; CDR3nt: TGTGCTAGTGGTAACCTACCTGGGGGCTACAATGAGCAGTTCTTC; CDR3aa: CASGNLPGGYNEQFF
v_gene: TRBV12-5; d_gene: TRBD2; j_gene: TRBJ2-1; abundance: .; CDR3nt: TGTGCTAGTGGTTTGATCCTAGCGGGAGACTACAATGAGCAGTTCTTC; CDR3aa: CASGLILAGDYNEQFF
v_gene: TRBV7-6; d_gene: .; j_gene: TRBJ2-3; abundance: few; CDR3nt: TGTGCCAGCAGCCCAAAAAGGTCCCCCACAGATACGCAGTATTTT; CDR3aa: CASSPKRSPTDTQYF
v_gene: TRBV10-3; d_gene: TRBD1; j_gene: TRBJ1-5; abundance: .; CDR3nt: TGTGCCATCAGGGGACAGAACAATCAGCCCCAGCATTTT; CDR3aa: CAIRGQNNQPQHF
v_gene: TRBV5-6; d_gene: .; j_gene: TRBJ1-1; abundance: .; CDR3nt: TGTGCCAGCAGCTCCCCGCTGATAGCCGACGGACGCAACACTGAAGCTTTCTTT; CDR3aa: CASSSPLIADGRNTEAFF
v_gene: TRBV6-5; d_gene: .; j_gene: TRBJ1-4; abundance: many; CDR3nt: TGTGCCAGCAGTTACCGGGGACAAGTTAATGAAAAACTGTTTTTT; CDR3aa: CASSYRGQVNEKLFF
v_gene: TRBV7-9; d_gene: .; j_gene: TRBJ1-2; abundance: .; CDR3nt: TGTGCCAGCAGCTTAGGGCGGATCTCGGATGGCTACACCTTC; CDR3aa: CASSLGRISDGYTF
v_gene: TRBV7-2; d_gene: .; j_gene: TRBJ1-6; abundance: .; CDR3nt: TGTGCCAGCAGCGACCGGTATTCACCCCTCCACTTT; CDR3aa: CASSDRYSPLHF
v_gene: TRBV19; d_gene: TRBD1; j_gene: TRBJ1-1; abundance: many; CDR3nt: TGTGCCAGTAGCACCATCTGGGACAGGCTTAACACTGAAGCTTTCTTT; CDR3aa: CASSTIWDRLNTEAFF
v_gene: TRBV20-1; d_gene: TRBD2; j_gene: TRBJ2-7; abundance: few; CDR3nt: TGCAGTGCCCTGACTAGCGCAGATCGCGAGCAGTACTTC; CDR3aa: CSALTSADREQYF
v_gene: TRBV12-3/TRBV12-4; d_gene: .; j_gene: TRBJ1-3; abundance: many; CDR3nt: TGTGCCAGCAGTTGGGGAGGGACTGGAAACACCATATATTTT; CDR3aa: CASSWGGTGNTIYF
v_gene: TRBV19; d_gene: TRBD1; j_gene: TRBJ1-1; abundance: .; CDR3nt: TGTGCCAGTATCCGGACAGGGGTGACTCAAGCTTTCTTT; CDR3aa: CASIRTGVTQAFF
v_gene: TRBV20-1; d_gene: .; j_gene: TRBJ1-1; abundance: .; CDR3nt: TGCAGTGCTAGAGTGGGGTGGACTGAAGCTTTCTTT; CDR3aa: CSARVGWTEAFF
v_gene: TRBV20-1; d_gene: TRBD1; j_gene: TRBJ1-3; abundance: few; CDR3nt: TGCAGTGCGAAACAGGGGGCGGCTGGAAACACCATATATTTT; CDR3aa: CSAKQGAAGNTIYF
v_gene: TRBV5-1; d_gene: .; j_gene: TRBJ1-1; abundance: .; CDR3nt: TGCGCCAGCAGCTCCCAGGGGACACCGAACACTGAAGCTTCCTTT; CDR3aa: CASSSQGTPNTEASF
v_gene: TRBV13; d_gene: TRBD1; j_gene: TRBJ1-1; abundance: .; CDR3nt: TGTGCCAGCAGCTCACCGGGACAGGGGGCGGTAGCTGAAGCTTTCTTT; CDR3aa: CASSSPGQGAVAEAFF
v_gene: TRBV19; d_gene: TRBD2; j_gene: TRBJ2-3; abundance: few; CDR3nt: TGTGCCAGTAGTATGCAGACTAGCGGGAGAACAGATACGCAGTATTTT; CDR3aa: CASSMQTSGRTDTQYF
v_gene: TRBV7-8; d_gene: TRBD1; j_gene: TRBJ2-7; abundance: many; CDR3nt: TGTGCCAGCAGCTCGACACCGGACAGGACCTACGAGCAGTACTTC; CDR3aa: CASSSTPDRTYEQYF
v_gene: TRBV7-2; d_gene: .; j_gene: TRBJ1-5; abundance: .; CDR3nt: TGTGCCAGCAGTTTTACATCAGGGATGAATCAGCCCCAGCATTTT; CDR3aa: CASSFTSGMNQPQHF
v_gene: TRBV9; d_gene: .; j_gene: TRBJ1-5; abundance: few; CDR3nt: TGTGCCAGCAGTGCCAAATTTAGCAATCAGCCCCAGCATTTT; CDR3aa: CASSAKFSNQPQHF
v_gene: TRBV7-2; d_gene: TRBD2; j_gene: TRBJ2-4; abundance: .; CDR3nt: TGTGCCAGCAGCTTAGGGACTAGCGGGGTAGCCAAAAACATTCAGTACTTC; CDR3aa: CASSLGTSGVAKNIQYF
v_gene: TRBV2; d_gene: .; j_gene: TRBJ2-7; abundance: .; CDR3nt: TGTGCCAGCAATACCAGGGAGCAGTACTTC; CDR3aa: CASNTREQYF
v_gene: TRBV6-1; d_gene: TRBD2; j_gene: TRBJ2-7; abundance: .; CDR3nt: TGTGCCAGCAGTTTTGGACTAGCGGGAGGGACATTGAGAGGCTACGAGCAGTACTTC; CDR3aa: CASSFGLAGGTLRGYEQYF
v_gene: TRBV6-1; d_gene: .; j_gene: TRBJ1-1; abundance: .; CDR3nt: TGTGCCAGCAGCCTGGAGGGAACGAACACTGAAGCTTTCTTT; CDR3aa: CASSLEGTNTEAFF
v_gene: TRBV6-6; d_gene: TRBD2; j_gene: TRBJ2-5; abundance: .; CDR3nt: TGTGCCAGCAGTTGGTCTACTAGCGGGAGTGAGACCCAGTACTTC; CDR3aa: CASSWSTSGSETQYF
v_gene: TRBV20-1; d_gene: TRBD2; j_gene: TRBJ2-7; abundance: few; CDR3nt: TGCAGTGCTAGAGATGCCCGGCGTTTCGGGAGGGCCTCAGACGAGCAGTACTTC; CDR3aa: CSARDARRFGRASDEQYF
v_gene: TRBV11-3; d_gene: TRBD2; j_gene: TRBJ2-3; abundance: few; CDR3nt: TGTGCCAGCAGACACTGGACTAGCGAAGATACGCAGTATTTT; CDR3aa: CASRHWTSEDTQYF
v_gene: TRBV11-2; d_gene: TRBD1; j_gene: TRBJ1-5; abundance: few; CDR3nt: TGTGCCAGCAGCCCCACGACAGGGGCGGCTCAGCCCCAGCATTTT; CDR3aa: CASSPTTGAAQPQHF
v_gene: TRBV27; d_gene: .; j_gene: TRBJ2-5; abundance: .; CDR3nt: TGTGCCAGCAGTGAGGGCGTACAGCAAGAGACCCAGTACTTC; CDR3aa: CASSEGVQQETQYF
v_gene: TRBV20-1; d_gene: .; j_gene: TRBJ2-3; abundance: few; CDR3nt: TGCAGTGCTAGACCCCTAAACAAGACAGATACGCAGTATTTT; CDR3aa: CSARPLNKTDTQYF
v_gene: TRBV7-2; d_gene: .; j_gene: TRBJ2-7; abundance: .; CDR3nt: TGTGCCAGCAGCTTTGAGGCTGGGCCCTACGAGCAGTACTTC; CDR3aa: CASSFEAGPYEQYF
v_gene: TRBV6-1; d_gene: TRBD1; j_gene: TRBJ1-5; abundance: .; CDR3nt: TGTGCCGGGACAGACTACAATCAGCCCCAGCATTTT; CDR3aa: CAGTDYNQPQHF
v_gene: TRBV24-1; d_gene: TRBD2; j_gene: TRBJ2-1; abundance: many; CDR3nt: TGTGCCACCAGTAGGACTAGCGGGTCCAATGAGCAGTTCTTC; CDR3aa: CATSRTSGSNEQFF
v_gene: TRBV19; d_gene: .; j_gene: TRBJ2-1; abundance: few; CDR3nt: TGTGCCAGTAGTATAGGCGGCGCCCCTTCCTACAATGAGCAGTTCTTC; CDR3aa: CASSIGGAPSYNEQFF
v_gene: TRBV6-2/TRBV6-3; d_gene: .; j_gene: TRBJ2-1; abundance: many; CDR3nt: TGTGCCAGCAGTATATTCAATGAGCAGTTCTTC; CDR3aa: CASSIFNEQFF
v_gene: TRBV12-3/TRBV12-4; d_gene: .; j_gene: TRBJ1-4; abundance: .; CDR3nt: TGTGCCAGCAGTTTTCGGAGGGAAGGTGAAAAACTGTTTTTT; CDR3aa: CASSFRREGEKLFF